The 15 T cell receptor beta chains reported below all come from one sample, sequenced in a study of neurological immune-mediated disorders (dated 2019 in TCRdb). The method was 5' RACE. Sequenced on an Illumina HiSeq 2500. TCRdb reran the public reads through fastp at Q25 and MiXCR, keeping productive beta chains. Merged by CDR3 protein, the rows form single entries marked with the most common genes and DNA. This sample gives fewer than 65,000 distinct CDR3 sequences in total; 10% of them show up just once. The biggest ten clones account for 5.3% of the sample. The sample comprised PBMCs. These receptors originate from a man in his 70s with HTLV-1-associated myelopathy (HAM/TSP).

V and J are TRBV4-1 and TRBJ2-7; D gene uncertain. Germline loops: CDR1 MGHRA, CDR2 YSYEKL. Trimming shortened V by 3 bases and J by 5 bases, and 14 bases separated the two germline ends. This CDR3 is built from 14 residues. DNA for the CDR3: TGCGCCAGCAGCCACCTTGGACGCCTGAACGAGCAGTACTTC. Encoded protein: CASSHLGRLNEQYF.

This clonotype was seen many times. The V gene is TRBV6-4, the J gene TRBJ2-1; D remains ambiguous. Germline V CDR1 and CDR2: MRHNA, SNTAGT. CDR3 size: 15 residues. V lost 6 bases to trimming and J lost 0 bases, with 12 bases between them. The CDR3 DNA is TGTGCCAGCAGCAACGGACGGAGCTCCTACAATGAGCAGTTCTTC. It codes for CASSNGRSSYNEQFF.

Comment on this clonotype: It may be a read error: a sequence one base away is much more abundant. The chain joins TRBV5-1 to TRBJ1-2; D is possibly TRBD1 (6 bases). The germline CDR1 and CDR2 sequences are SGHRS and YFSETQ. V was pared by 9 bases and J by 7 bases, with 16 bases between. This CDR3 contains 12 residues. This CDR3 reads CATRPDSCGYTF. In DNA, the CDR3 is TGCGCCACCCGACCGGACAGCTGTGGCTACACCTTC.

The CDR3 region has the DNA TGTGCCAGCAGCTTGTCAGCAATTGAAGCTTTCTTT. Protein: CASSLSAIEAFF. The chain uses TRBV7-8 and TRBJ1-1; D call uncertain. From germline, CDR1 is SGHVS and CDR2 FQNEAQ. Deletions cut 3 bases from V and 7 bases from J, with 9 bases between. CDR3 length: 12 amino acids.

The sample holds many counts of this clonotype. The rearrangement links TRBV7-2 to TRBJ2-5, with D possibly TRBD1 on 5 matching bases. CDR1 and CDR2 from the germline V gene are SGHTA and FQGNSA. The germline V and J ends were trimmed by 3 bases and 2 bases, with 10 bases remaining between them. The CDR3 runs 14 residues. CDR3 residues: CASSLDILQETQYF. CDR3 coding DNA: TGTGCCAGCAGCTTGGACATTTTACAAGAGACCCAGTACTTC.

Judged by abundance, this clonotype is medium-sized (0.01 to 0.1%). V gene TRBV27 combines with J gene TRBJ2-7; D gene uncertain. There are 15 residues in the CDR3. V was cut by 8 bases and J by 0 bases, with 17 bases left in between. Germline V gene sequence: CDR1 MNHEY, CDR2 SMNVEV (reference sequence). For the CDR3, the DNA is TGTGCCAGCCAAGATCGAGCGCTGAGCTCCTACGAGCAGTACTTC. Translated, it gives CASQDRALSSYEQYF.

At least ten counts were recorded for this clonotype. The rearrangement links TRBV5-1 to TRBJ1-2; D is unresolved. Germline CDR1 reads SGHRS; CDR2 reads YFSETQ. Trimming cost V 1 base and J 2 bases, with 6 bases left between them. CDR3 length equals 13 residues. Here the CDR3 reads CASSLQENYGYTF. CDR3 coding DNA: TGCGCCAGCAGCTTGCAGGAAAACTATGGCTACACCTTC.

This clonotype was observed at least ten times. This chain connects TRBV7-6 to TRBJ2-7; D possibly corresponds to TRBD1 (5 bases). V was clipped by 2 bases and J by 6 bases, with 11 bases between them. CDR3 size: 13 residues. Germline V gives CDR1 SGHVS, CDR2 FNYEAQ. The CDR3 coding sequence is TGTGCCAGCAGCTTAAAGGGGTTCGGCGAGCAGTACTTC. As protein: CASSLKGFGEQYF. Combining the CDR3 with reference TRBV7-6 and TRBJ2-7 gives the whole variable domain GAGVSQSPRYKVTKRGQDVALRCDPISGHVSLYWYRQALGQGPEFLTYFNYEAQQDKSGLPNDRFSAERPEGSISTLTIQRTEQRDSAMYRCASSLKGFGEQYFGPGTRLTVT.

This clonotype was observed at least ten times. The chain carries TRBV10-3 and TRBJ2-2; D is possibly TRBD1 (5 bases). Germline values: CDR1 ENHRY, CDR2 SYGVKD. Deletions cut 6 bases from V and 3 bases from J, with 14 bases between. The CDR3 is 15 residues long. The CDR3 here is CAISSKGIDTGELFF. The CDR3 region has the DNA TGTGCCATCAGCTCAAAGGGGATTGACACCGGGGAGCTGTTTTTT.

This clonotype was seen at least ten times. The chain couples TRBV3-1 to TRBJ2-2, with 7 bases matching TRBD2. The germline gives CDR1 LGHDT, CDR2 YNNKEL (reference sequence). V shed 7 bases and J 3 bases; nucleotides not matched to a gene: 8. This CDR3 has 15 amino acids. The CDR3 sequence: CASNPAGADTGELFF. CDR3 bases: TGTGCCAGCAATCCCGCGGGAGCCGACACCGGGGAGCTGTTTTTT.

The table lists this clonotype with many counts. CDR3 nucleotide sequence: TGTGCCAGCAGCTTATTCGGGGTAACCCTCGCCTACAATGAGCAGTTCTTC. Translation: CASSLFGVTLAYNEQFF. The chain is built from TRBV7-9 and TRBJ2-1; a possible D gene is TRBD2 (5 bases). CDR3 size: 17 residues. The germline V gene has CDR1 SEHNR and CDR2 FQNEAQ (reference sequence). The V and J ends lost 2 bases and 2 bases respectively, with 16 bases between them.

This clonotype was seen many times. The chain couples TRBV20-1 to TRBJ1-2; D is undetermined. Germline V CDR1 and CDR2: DFQATT, SNEGSKA (reference sequence). There are 12 residues in the CDR3. Deletions cut 5 bases from V and 5 bases from J, with 12 bases between. CDR3 in amino acids: CSAQQYSYGYTF. For the CDR3, the DNA is TGCAGTGCTCAACAGTACTCATATGGCTACACCTTC.

This clonotype was counted ten times or more. The chain joins TRBV7-2 to TRBJ1-6; D is perhaps TRBD1 (5 bases). Germline V CDR1 and CDR2: SGHTA, FQGNSA. This CDR3 has 14 amino acids. The ends were cut back, 3 bases at V and 7 bases at J, with 10 bases in the middle. CDR3 sequence reads: CASSFDSVNSPLHF. The CDR3 DNA follows: TGTGCCAGCAGCTTCGACAGTGTAAATTCACCCCTCCACTTT.

This clonotype has a count of ten or more. This sequence joins TRBV28 and TRBJ1-4; TRBD1 agrees at 7 bases. V was clipped by 9 bases and J by 7 bases; unmatched bases: 5. CDR1 and CDR2 from the germline V gene are MDHEN and SYDVKM. This CDR3 spans 12 amino acids. As DNA, the CDR3 is TGTGCCAGTCGACAGGGCGTTGAAAAACTGTTTTTT. Translation: CASRQGVEKLFF.

This clonotype was seen repeatedly, ten times or more. This chain links TRBV20-1 with TRBJ2-5; 11 bases fit TRBD2. Trimming took 6 bases from V and 4 from J; bases not matched to a gene: 4. CDR1 is DFQATT, CDR2 SNEGSKA, per germline (reference sequence). The CDR3 runs 13 residues. Written as DNA, the CDR3 is TGCAGTGCGACTAGCGGGACTCCAGAGACCCAGTACTTC. It specifies CSATSGTPETQYF.